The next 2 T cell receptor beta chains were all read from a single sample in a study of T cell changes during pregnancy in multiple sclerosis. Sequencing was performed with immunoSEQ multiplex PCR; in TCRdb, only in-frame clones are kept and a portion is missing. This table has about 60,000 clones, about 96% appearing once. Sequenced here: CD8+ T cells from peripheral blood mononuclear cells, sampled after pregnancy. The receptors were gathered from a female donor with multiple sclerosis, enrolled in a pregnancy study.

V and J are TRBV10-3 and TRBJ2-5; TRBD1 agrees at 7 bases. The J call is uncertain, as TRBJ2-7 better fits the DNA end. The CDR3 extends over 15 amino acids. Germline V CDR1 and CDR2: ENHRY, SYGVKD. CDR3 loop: CAISESETGAYEQYF. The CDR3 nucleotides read TGTGCCATCAGTGAGTCGGAAACAGGGGCATACGAGCAGTACTTC.

CDR3 nucleotide sequence: TGCGCCAGCAGCCAACTTCTCTCCACAGGGGGCGCGGGGGCTGAAGCTTTCTTT. The encoded protein is CASSQLLSTGGAGAEAFF. This chain uses TRBV4-1 with TRBJ1-1, with 9 bases identical to TRBD1. CDR3 length: 18 residues. The trim removed 2 bases at V and 6 bases at J, leaving 16 bases unmatched. Germline loops: CDR1 MGHRA, CDR2 YSYEKL.